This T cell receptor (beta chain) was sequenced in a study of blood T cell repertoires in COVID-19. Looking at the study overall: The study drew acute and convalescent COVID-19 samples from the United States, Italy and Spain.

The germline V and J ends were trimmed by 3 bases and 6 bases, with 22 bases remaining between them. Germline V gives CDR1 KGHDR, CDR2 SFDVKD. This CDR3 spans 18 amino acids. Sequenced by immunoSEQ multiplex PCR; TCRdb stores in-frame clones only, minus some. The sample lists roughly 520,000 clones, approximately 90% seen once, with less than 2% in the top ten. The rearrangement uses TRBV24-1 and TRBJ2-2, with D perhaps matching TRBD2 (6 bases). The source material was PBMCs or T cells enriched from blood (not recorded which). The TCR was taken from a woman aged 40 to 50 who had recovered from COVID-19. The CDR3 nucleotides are TGTGCCACCAGTGATGCCTCACTAGGCGGGGCGTGGTCCGGGGAGCTGTTTTTT. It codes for CATSDASLGGAWSGELFF.